The 8 T cell receptor beta chains below were found in one sample sequenced in a study of blood T cell repertoires in COVID-19. The assay was immunoSEQ multiplex PCR, and TCRdb's table has in-frame clones only and misses some. The table records 150,000 to 200,000 clones, 82% of them present only once. Material: peripheral blood. The receptors derive from a middle-aged woman with COVID-19, enrolled during active disease.

The chain carries TRBV29-1 and TRBJ1-5; a weak D match, TRBD1 (6 bases). V lost 3 bases and J 3 bases, leaving 9 bases between the germline ends. This CDR3 is 13 amino acids long. Looked up from germline, CDR1 is SQVTM and CDR2 is ANQGSEA. The CDR3 sequence is CSVDRGPNQPQHF. As DNA, the CDR3 is TGCAGCGTTGACAGGGGCCCCAATCAGCCCCAGCATTTT.

The chain combines TRBV19 with TRBJ2-1, with 7 bases matching TRBD1. The CDR3 consists of 15 residues. The germline CDR1 and CDR2 sequences are LNHDA and SQIVND (reference sequence). The trim removed 6 bases at V and 7 bases at J, leaving 12 bases unmatched. The CDR3 region is CASRLRQGPENEQFF. CDR3 nucleotides: TGTGCCAGTAGACTAAGACAGGGCCCTGAGAATGAGCAGTTCTTC.

The chain uses TRBV6-5 and TRBJ2-1; possibly TRBD2 for D (6 bases). The CDR3 loop spans 11 amino acids. The V gene's germline CDR1 is MNHEY and CDR2 SVGAGI. Trimming removed 4 bases from V and 8 bases from J, with 6 bases in between. Written as DNA, the CDR3 is TGTGCCAGCAGTTGGGGGGATGAGCAGTTCTTC. As protein: CASSWGDEQFF.

The rearrangement links TRBV28 to TRBJ1-2; 9 positions match TRBD1. This CDR3 comprises 15 residues. Germline lookup yields CDR1 MDHEN and CDR2 SYDVKM. The ends lost 4 bases at V and 3 bases at J; junction bases unmatched: 6. The CDR3 spells CASSSLQGADYGYTF. The CDR3, as DNA: TGTGCCAGCAGTTCCTTACAGGGGGCAGACTATGGCTACACCTTC.

The chain uses TRBV20-1 and TRBJ1-3; D is perhaps TRBD1 (5 bases). V lost 3 bases and J lost 0, with 9 bases in between. The CDR3 spans 14 residues. From germline, CDR1 is DFQATT and CDR2 SNEGSKA (reference sequence). DNA for the CDR3: TGCAGTGCTAGTGAGACAGACTCTGGAAACACCATATATTTT. Protein product: CSASETDSGNTIYF.

CDR3 bases: TGTGCCAGCAGTCGGACAGGGGGCAGTTCCCCTGAAGCTTTCTTT. This gives the protein CASSRTGGSSPEAFF. The J gene is TRBJ1-1, the V gene TRBV6-6; 11 nucleotides line up with TRBD1. Trimming removed 5 bases from V and 6 bases from J; junction bases left unmatched: 8. The CDR3 spans 15 residues. The germline gives CDR1 MNHNY, CDR2 SVGAGI (reference sequence).

The V call is TRBV7-3, the J call TRBJ1-1; tentative D call: TRBD1 (5 bases). Trimming took off 3 bases at V and 4 bases at J, with 12 bases between the two ends. Germline V gives CDR1 SGHTA, CDR2 FQGTGA. There are 14 residues in the CDR3. The CDR3 bases are TGTGCCAGCAGCTTGCAGGGCTCGGCCACTGAAGCTTTCTTT. It is translated as CASSLQGSATEAFF.

This chain uses TRBV29-1 with TRBJ2-1; tentatively, D is TRBD1 (5 bases). Per the germline V gene, CDR1 is SQVTM and CDR2 is ANQGSEA. Between the trimmed V and J ends, which lost 5 bases and 4 bases, there was a span of 9 bases. The CDR3 runs to 12 residues. For the CDR3, the DNA is TGCAGCGTTCAGGGATCATACAATGAGCAGTTCTTC. Protein: CSVQGSYNEQFF.